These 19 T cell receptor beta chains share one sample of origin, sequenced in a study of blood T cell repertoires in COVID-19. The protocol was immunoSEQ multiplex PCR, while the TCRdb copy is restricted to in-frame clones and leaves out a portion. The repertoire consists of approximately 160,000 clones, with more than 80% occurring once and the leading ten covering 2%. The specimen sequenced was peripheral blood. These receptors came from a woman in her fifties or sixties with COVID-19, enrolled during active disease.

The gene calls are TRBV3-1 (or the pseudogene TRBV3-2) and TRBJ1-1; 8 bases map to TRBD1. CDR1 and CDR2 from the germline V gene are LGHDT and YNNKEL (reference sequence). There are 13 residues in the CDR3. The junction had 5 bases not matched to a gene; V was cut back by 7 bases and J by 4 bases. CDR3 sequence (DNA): TGTGCCAGCACGGCAGGGGGCGGCACTGAAGCTTTCTTT. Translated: CASTAGGGTEAFF.

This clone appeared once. The CDR3 protein is CASSLRAQGMVSGYTF. The DNA for the CDR3 is TGTGCCAGCAGCTTGAGGGCACAGGGTATGGTTTCTGGCTACACCTTC. The chain uses TRBV5-6 and TRBJ1-2, with D perhaps matching TRBD1 (6 bases). The CDR3 is 16 amino acids. The V end lost 1 base, the J end lost 7 bases, and 20 bases lay between the germline ends. Germline V gene sequence: CDR1 SGHDT, CDR2 YYEEEE.

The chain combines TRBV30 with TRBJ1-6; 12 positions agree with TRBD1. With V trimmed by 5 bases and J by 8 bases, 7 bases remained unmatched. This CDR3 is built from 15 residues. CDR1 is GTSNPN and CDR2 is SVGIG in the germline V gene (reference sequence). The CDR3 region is CAWGGTGGFDSPLHF. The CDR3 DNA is TGTGCCTGGGGGGGGACAGGGGGCTTCGATTCACCCCTCCACTTT.

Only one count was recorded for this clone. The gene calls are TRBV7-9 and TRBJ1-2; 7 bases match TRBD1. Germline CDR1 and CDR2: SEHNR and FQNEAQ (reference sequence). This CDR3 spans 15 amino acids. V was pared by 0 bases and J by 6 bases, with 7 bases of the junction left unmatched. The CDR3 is CASSLAATGSNGYTF. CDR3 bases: TGTGCCAGCAGCTTAGCCGCGACAGGGTCGAATGGCTACACCTTC.

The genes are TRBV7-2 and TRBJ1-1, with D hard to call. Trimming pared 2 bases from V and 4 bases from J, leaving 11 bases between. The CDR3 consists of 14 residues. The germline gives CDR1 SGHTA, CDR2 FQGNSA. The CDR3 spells CASSLNGGGTEAFF. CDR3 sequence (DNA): TGTGCCAGCAGCTTAAATGGAGGAGGCACTGAAGCTTTCTTT.

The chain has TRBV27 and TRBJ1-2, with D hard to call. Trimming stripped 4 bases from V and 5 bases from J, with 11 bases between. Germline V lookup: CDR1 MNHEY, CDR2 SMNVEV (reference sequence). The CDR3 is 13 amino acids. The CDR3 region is CASSSNKRYGYTF. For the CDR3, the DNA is TGTGCCAGCAGTTCCAACAAGAGGTATGGCTACACCTTC.

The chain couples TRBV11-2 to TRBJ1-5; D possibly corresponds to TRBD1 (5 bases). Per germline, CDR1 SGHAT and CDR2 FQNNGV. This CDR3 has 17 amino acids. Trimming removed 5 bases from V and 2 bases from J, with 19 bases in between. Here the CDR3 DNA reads TGTGCCAGCAGCCCAGGGCAGGCCGCCGGTGGCAATCAGCCCCAGCATTTT. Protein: CASSPGQAAGGNQPQHF.

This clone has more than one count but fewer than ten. CDR3 region: CASSFPTSGGISTDTQYF. CDR3 coding DNA: TGTGCCAGCAGTTTCCCGACTAGCGGGGGGATAAGCACAGATACGCAGTATTTT. This chain uses TRBV6-2 or TRBV6-3 with TRBJ2-3; 13 positions agree with TRBD2. V shed 4 bases, J shed 0 bases, and the junction held 7 bases outside the gene matches. The V gene's germline CDR1 is MNHEY and CDR2 SVGEGT. This CDR3 has 18 residues.

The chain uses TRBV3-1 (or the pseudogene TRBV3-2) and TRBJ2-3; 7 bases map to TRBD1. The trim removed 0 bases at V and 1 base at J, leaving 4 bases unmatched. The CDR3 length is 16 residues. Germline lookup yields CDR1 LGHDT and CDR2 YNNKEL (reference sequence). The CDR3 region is CASSQDPGQGTDTQYF. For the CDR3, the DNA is TGTGCCAGCAGCCAAGATCCCGGACAGGGCACAGATACGCAGTATTTT.

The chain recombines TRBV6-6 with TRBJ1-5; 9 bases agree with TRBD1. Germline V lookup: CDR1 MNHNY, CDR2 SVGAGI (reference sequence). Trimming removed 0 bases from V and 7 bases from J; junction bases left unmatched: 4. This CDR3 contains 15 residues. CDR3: CASSYSGDREQPQHF. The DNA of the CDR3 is TGTGCCAGCAGTTACTCCGGGGACAGGGAACAGCCCCAGCATTTT.

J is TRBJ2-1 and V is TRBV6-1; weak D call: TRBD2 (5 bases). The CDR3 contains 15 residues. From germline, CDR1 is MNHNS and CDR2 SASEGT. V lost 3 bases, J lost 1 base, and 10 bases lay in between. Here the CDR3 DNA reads TGTGCCAGCAGTGAGATCCGGGGATCCTACAATGAGCAGTTCTTC. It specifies CASSEIRGSYNEQFF.

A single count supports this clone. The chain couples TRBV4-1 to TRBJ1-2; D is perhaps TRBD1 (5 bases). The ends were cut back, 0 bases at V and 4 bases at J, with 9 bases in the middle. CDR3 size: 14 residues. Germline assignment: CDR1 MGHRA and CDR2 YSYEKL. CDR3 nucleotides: TGCGCCAGCAGCCAAGATGAACAGGCCTATGGCTACACCTTC. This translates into CASSQDEQAYGYTF.

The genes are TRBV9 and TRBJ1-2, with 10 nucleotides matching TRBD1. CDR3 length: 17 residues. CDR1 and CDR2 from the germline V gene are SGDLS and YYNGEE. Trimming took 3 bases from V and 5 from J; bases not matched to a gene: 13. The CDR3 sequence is CASSATGQGVVSYGYTF. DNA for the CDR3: TGTGCCAGCAGCGCGACCGGACAGGGGGTAGTGTCATATGGCTACACCTTC.

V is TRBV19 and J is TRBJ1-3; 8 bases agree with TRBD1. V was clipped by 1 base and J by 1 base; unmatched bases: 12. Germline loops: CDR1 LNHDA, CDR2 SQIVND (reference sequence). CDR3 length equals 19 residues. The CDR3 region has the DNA TGTGCCAGTAGTATAGGCCTTTGGGACAGGCGAAAATCTGGAAACACCATATATTTT. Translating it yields CASSIGLWDRRKSGNTIYF.

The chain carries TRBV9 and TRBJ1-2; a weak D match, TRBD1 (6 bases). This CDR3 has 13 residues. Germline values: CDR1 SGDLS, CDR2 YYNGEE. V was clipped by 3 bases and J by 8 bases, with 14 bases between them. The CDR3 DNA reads TGTGCCAGCAGCGCAACAGGGATGGGGGGCTACACCTTC. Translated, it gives CASSATGMGGYTF.

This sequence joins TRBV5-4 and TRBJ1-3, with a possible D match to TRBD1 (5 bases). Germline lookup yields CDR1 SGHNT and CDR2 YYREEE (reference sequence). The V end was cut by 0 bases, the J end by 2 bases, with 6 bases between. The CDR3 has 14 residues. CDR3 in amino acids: CASSLAGAGNTIYF. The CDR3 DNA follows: TGTGCCAGCAGCTTGGCGGGGGCTGGAAACACCATATATTTT. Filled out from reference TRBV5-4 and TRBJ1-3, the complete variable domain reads ETGVTQSPTHLIKTRGQQVTLRCSSQSGHNTVSWYQQALGQGPQFIFQYYREEENGRGNFPPRFSGLQFPNYSSELNVNALELDDSALYLCASSLAGAGNTIYFGEGSWLTVV.

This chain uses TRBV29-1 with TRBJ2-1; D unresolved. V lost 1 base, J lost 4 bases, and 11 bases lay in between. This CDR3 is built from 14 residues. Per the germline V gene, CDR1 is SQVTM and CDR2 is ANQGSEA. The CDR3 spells CSVEGGQFYNEQFF. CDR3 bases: TGCAGCGTTGAAGGAGGTCAGTTTTACAATGAGCAGTTCTTC.

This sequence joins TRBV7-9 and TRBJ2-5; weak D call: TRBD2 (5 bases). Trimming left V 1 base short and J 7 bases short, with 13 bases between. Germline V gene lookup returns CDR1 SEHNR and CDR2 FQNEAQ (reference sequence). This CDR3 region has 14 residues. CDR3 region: CASSLGNRGGTQYF. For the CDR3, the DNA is TGTGCCAGCAGCTTAGGAAACCGGGGTGGGACCCAGTACTTC.

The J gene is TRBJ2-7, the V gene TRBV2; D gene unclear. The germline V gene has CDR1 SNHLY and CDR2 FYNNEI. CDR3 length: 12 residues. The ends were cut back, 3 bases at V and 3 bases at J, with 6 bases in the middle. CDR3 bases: TGTGCCAGCAGTGAGGAGCGCTACGAGCAGTACTTC. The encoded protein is CASSEERYEQYF.